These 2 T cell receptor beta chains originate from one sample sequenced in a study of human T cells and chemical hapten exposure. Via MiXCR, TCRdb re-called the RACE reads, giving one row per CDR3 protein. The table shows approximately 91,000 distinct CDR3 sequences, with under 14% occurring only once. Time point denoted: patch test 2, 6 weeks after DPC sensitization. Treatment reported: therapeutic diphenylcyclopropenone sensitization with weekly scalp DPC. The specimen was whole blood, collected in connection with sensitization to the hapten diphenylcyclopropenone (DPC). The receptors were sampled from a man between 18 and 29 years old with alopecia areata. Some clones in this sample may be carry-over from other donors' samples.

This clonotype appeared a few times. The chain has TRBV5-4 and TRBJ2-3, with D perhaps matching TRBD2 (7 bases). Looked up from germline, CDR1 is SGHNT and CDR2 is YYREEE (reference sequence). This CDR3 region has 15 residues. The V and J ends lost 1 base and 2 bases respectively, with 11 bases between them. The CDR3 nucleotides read TGTGCCAGCAGCTTGCCGGGGGGCCCCACAGATACGCAGTATTTT. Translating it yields CASSLPGGPTDTQYF.

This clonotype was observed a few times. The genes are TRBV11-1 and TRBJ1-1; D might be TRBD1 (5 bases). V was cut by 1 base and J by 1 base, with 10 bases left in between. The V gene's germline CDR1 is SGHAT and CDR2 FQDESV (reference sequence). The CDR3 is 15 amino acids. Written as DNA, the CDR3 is TGTGCCAGCAGCTTAGTCAAGGGACGGAACACTGAAGCTTTCTTT. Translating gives CASSLVKGRNTEAFF. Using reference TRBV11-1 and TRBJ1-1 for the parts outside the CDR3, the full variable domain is EAEVAQSPRYKITEKSQAVAFWCDPISGHATLYWYRQILGQGPELLVQFQDESVVDDSQLPKDRFSAERLKGVDSTLKIQPAELGDSAMYLCASSLVKGRNTEAFFGQGTRLTVV.